This T cell receptor (beta chain) was recorded in a study of blood T cell repertoires in COVID-19. The overall study: Sites in the United States, Italy and Spain provided acute and convalescent COVID-19 samples. T cells, B-cell-depleted T cells, or PBMCs supplied cDNA or gDNA.

The germline gives CDR1 LNHDA, CDR2 SQIVND (reference sequence). The junction had 3 bases not matched to a gene; V was cut back by 5 bases and J by 5 bases. CDR3 length: 14 residues. Per the original methods: Amplification of reference gene primers provided the estimated nucleated cell counts. The protocol was immunoSEQ multiplex PCR, while the TCRdb copy is restricted to in-frame clones and leaves out a portion. V, J and clone size were drawn from that table, and D and trimming were deduced from the DNA. Here the sample spans a few hundred thousand clones, 86% being singletons. The sample comprised peripheral blood. This chain connects TRBV19 to TRBJ1-1, with 12 positions matching TRBD1. This clonotype was obtained from a woman aged 25-40 years with active or convalescent COVID-19. CDR3 DNA sequence: TGTGCCAGTAGTGGGACAGGGGGCTGGACTGAAGCTTTCTTT. It translates to CASSGTGGWTEAFF. Together with reference TRBV19 and TRBJ1-1, the CDR3 gives the full variable domain: DGGITQSPKYLFRKEGQNVTLSCEQNLNHDAMYWYRQDPGQGLRLIYYSQIVNDFQKGDIAEGYSVSREKKESFPLTVTSAQKNPTAFYLCASSGTGGWTEAFFGQGTRLTVV.